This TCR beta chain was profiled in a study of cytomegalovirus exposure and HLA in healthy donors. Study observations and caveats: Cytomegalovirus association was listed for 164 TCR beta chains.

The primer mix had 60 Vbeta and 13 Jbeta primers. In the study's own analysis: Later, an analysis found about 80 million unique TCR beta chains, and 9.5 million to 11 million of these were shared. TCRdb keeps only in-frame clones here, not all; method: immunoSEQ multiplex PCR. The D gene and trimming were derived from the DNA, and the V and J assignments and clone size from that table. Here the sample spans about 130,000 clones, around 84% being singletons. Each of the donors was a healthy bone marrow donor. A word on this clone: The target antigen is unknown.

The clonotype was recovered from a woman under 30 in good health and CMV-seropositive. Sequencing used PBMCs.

The CDR3 DNA follows: TGTGCCAGCAGCCAAGAACCCGGGGGGAAGTTGGGGGAGCTGTTTTTT. This encodes CASSQEPGGKLGELFF. The chain employs TRBV4-2 and TRBJ2-2; 7 bases are shared with TRBD2. CDR3 length equals 16 residues. With V trimmed by 0 bases and J by 8 bases, 9 bases remained unmatched. In germline, CDR1 is LGHNA, CDR2 YNFKEQ.